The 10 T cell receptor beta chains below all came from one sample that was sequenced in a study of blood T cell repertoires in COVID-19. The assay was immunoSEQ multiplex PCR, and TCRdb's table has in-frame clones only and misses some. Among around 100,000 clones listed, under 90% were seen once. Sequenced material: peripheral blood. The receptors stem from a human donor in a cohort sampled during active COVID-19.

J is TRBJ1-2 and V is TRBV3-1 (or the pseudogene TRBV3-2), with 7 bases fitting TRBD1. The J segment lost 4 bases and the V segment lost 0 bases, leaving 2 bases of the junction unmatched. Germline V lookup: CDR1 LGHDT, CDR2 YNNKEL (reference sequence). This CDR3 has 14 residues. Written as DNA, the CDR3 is TGTGCCAGCAGCCAAGAAGGGGGCGGCTATGGCTACACCTTC. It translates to CASSQEGGGYGYTF.

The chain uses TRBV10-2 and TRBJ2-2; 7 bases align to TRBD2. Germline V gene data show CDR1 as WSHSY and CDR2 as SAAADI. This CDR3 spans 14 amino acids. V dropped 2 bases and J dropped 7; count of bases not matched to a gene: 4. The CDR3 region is CASSEGGSVGELFF. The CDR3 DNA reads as TGCGCCAGCAGTGAGGGCGGGAGTGTCGGGGAGCTGTTTTTT.

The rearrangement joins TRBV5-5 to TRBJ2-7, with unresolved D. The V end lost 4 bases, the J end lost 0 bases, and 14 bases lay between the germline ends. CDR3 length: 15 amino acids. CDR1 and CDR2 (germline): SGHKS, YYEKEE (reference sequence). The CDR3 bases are TGTGCCAGCAGCATCGTCTTCCCGAGCTCCTACGAGCAGTACTTC. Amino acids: CASSIVFPSSYEQYF.

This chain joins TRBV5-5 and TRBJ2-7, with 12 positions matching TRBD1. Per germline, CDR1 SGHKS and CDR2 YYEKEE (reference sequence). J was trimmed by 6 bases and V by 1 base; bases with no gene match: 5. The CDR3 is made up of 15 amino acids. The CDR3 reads CASSLTGTGGLEQYF. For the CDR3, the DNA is TGTGCCAGCAGCTTGACCGGGACAGGGGGCCTCGAGCAGTACTTC.

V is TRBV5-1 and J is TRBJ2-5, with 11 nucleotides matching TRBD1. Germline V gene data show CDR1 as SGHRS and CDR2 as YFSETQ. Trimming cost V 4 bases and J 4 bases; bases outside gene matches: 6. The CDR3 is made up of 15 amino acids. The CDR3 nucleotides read TGCGCCAGCAGCCCGGGTGGGACAGGGGGAGAGACCCAGTACTTC. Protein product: CASSPGGTGGETQYF.

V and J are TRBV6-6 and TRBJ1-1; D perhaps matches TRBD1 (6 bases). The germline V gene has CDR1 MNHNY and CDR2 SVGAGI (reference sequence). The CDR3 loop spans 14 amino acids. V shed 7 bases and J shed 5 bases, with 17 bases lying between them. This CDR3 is CASTLRGARTEAFF. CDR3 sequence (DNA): TGTGCCAGCACTCTTCGGGGGGCGAGGACTGAAGCTTTCTTT.

For the CDR3, the DNA is TGTGCCAGCGAGAGGGATCAGAGAAGCAATCAGCCCCAGCATTTT. It specifies CASERDQRSNQPQHF. The chain combines TRBV19 with TRBJ1-5; no reliable D call. V lost 9 bases to trimming and J lost 1 base, with 16 bases between them. The CDR3 extends over 15 amino acids. Germline CDR1 LNHDA, CDR2 SQIVND (reference sequence).

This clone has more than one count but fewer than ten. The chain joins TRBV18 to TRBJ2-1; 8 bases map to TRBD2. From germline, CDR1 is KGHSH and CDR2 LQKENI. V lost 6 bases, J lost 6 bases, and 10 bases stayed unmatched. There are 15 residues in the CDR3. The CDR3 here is CASSKEDGRANEQFF. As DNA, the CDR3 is TGTGCCAGCTCCAAGGAAGACGGGAGGGCCAATGAGCAGTTCTTC.

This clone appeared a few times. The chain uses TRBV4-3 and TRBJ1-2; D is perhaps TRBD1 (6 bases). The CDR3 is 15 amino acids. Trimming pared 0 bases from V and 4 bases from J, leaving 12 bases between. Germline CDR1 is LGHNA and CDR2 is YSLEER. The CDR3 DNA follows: TGCGCCAGCAGCCAAGAGGTACAGGGAAGCTATGGCTACACCTTC. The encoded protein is CASSQEVQGSYGYTF.

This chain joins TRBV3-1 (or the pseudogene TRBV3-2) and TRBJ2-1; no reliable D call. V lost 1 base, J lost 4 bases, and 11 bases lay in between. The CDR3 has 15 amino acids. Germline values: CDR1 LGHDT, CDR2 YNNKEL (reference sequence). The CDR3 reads CASSQGLMIYNEQFF. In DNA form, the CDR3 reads TGTGCCAGCAGCCAAGGTCTAATGATTTACAATGAGCAGTTCTTC.